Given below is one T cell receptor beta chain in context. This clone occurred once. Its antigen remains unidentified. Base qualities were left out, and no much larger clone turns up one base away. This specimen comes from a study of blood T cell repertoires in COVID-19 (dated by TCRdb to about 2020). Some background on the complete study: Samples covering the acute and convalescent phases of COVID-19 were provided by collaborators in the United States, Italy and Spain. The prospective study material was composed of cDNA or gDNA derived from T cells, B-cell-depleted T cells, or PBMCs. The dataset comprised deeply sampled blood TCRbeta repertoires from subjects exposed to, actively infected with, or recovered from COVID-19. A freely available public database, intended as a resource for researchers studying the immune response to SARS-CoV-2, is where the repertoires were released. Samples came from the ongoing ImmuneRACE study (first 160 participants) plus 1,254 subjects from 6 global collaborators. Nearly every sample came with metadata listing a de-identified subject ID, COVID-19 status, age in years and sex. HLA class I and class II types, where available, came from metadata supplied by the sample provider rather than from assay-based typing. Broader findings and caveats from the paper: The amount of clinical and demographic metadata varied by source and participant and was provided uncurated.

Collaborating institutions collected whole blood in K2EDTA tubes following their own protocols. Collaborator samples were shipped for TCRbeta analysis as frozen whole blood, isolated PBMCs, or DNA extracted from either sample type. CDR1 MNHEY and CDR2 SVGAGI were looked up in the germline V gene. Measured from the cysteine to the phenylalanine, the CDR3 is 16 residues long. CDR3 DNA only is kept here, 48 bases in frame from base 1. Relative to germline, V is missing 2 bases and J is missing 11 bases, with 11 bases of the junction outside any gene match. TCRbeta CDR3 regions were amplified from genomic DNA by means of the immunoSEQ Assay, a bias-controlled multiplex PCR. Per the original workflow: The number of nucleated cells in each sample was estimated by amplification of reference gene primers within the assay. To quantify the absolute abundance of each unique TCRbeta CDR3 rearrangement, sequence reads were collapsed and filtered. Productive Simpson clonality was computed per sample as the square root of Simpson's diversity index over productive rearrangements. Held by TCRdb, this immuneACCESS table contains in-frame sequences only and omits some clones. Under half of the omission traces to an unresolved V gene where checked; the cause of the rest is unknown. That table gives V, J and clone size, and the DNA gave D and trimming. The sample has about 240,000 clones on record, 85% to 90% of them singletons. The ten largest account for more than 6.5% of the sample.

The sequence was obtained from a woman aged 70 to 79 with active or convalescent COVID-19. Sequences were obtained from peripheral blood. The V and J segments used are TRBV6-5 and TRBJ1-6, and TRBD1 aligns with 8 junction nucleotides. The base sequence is TGTGCCAGCAGTTACAACGGTGGACAGGGCCTCGCACCCCTCCACTTT. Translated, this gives CASSYNGGQGLAPLHF.